This T cell receptor beta chain was recovered during a study of response to subunit inactivated influenza vaccine. CDR1 is KGHSH and CDR2 is LQKENI in the germline V gene. V was clipped by 3 bases and J by 0 bases; unmatched bases: 4. CDR3 length equals 15 residues. With respect to this clonotype: What it binds is unknown.

TCRdb called the RT-PCR reads again in MiXCR, with one record for every CDR3 protein. The sample contains more than 550,000 distinct CDR3 sequences, about an eighth of which appear only once. Study-level points and caveats: Authors suggested that a seasonal influenza vaccination recruits few new T cells each time.

The clonotype was recovered from a man between 45 and 60 years old who received an inactivated influenza vaccine. The sequenced sample was PBMCs from blood, obtained on the day of vaccination. This chain links TRBV18 with TRBJ2-7; TRBD1 aligns across 8 bases. The chain's CDR3 is CASSPTGDPSYEQYF. The CDR3 DNA sequence: TGTGCCAGCTCACCGACAGGGGACCCCTCCTACGAGCAGTACTTC.